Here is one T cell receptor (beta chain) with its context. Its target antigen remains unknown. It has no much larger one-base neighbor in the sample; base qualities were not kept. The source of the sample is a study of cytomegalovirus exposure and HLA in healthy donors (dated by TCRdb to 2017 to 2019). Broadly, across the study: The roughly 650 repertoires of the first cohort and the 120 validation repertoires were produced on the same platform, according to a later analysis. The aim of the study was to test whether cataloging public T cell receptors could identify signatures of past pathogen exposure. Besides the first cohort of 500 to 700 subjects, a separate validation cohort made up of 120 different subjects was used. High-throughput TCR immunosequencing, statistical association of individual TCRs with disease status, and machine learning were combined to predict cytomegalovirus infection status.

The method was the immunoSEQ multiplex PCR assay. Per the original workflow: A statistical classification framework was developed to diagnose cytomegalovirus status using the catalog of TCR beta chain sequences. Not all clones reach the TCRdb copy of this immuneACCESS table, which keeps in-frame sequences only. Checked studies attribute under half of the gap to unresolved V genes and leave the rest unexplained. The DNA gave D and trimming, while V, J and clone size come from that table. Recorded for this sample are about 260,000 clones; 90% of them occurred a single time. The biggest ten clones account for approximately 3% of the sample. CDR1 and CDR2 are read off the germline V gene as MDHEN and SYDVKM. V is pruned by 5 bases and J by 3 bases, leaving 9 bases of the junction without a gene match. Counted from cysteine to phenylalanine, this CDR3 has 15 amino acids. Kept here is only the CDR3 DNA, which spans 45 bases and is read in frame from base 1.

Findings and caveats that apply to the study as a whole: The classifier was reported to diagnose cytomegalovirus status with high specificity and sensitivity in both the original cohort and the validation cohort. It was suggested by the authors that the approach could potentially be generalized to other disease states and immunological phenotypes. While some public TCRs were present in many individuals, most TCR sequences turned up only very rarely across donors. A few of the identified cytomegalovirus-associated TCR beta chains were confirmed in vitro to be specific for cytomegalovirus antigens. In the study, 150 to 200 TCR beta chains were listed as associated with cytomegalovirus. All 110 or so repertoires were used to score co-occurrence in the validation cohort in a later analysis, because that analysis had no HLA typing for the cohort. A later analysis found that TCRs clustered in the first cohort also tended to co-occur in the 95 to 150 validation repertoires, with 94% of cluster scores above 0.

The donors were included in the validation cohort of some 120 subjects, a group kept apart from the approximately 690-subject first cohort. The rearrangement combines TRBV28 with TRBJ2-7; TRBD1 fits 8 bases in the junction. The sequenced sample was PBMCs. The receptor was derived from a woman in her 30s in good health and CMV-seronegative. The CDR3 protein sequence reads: CASSLPTGGSYEQYF. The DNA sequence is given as TGTGCCAGCAGTCTACCAACAGGGGGGAGCTACGAGCAGTACTTC.